This passage covers 32 T cell receptor beta chains from one sample sequenced in a study of Graves' ophthalmopathy and Graves' hyperthyroidism. Amplified TCR beta CDR3 regions were obtained using RNA transcripts as template. The first round was an RT-PCR with HTBI primers, and the second round was a multiplex PCR. TCRdb reprocessed the multiplex PCR reads via MiXCR and lists one record per CDR3 protein. Of roughly 36,000 distinct CDR3 sequences listed, 50% are singletons. Sequenced: peripheral blood. These receptors all come from an adult woman with stable Graves' hyperthyroidism.

This clonotype was counted at least ten times. The V call is TRBV7-9, the J call TRBJ1-1, with D maybe TRBD1 (5 bases). The CDR3 has 18 amino acids. Germline V lookup: CDR1 SEHNR, CDR2 FQNEAQ (reference sequence). Trimming removed 3 bases at V and 2 bases at J, with 22 bases between. The CDR3 loop reads CASSFPSPAFTGNTEAFF. CDR3 in DNA: TGTGCCAGCAGCTTTCCCTCCCCGGCTTTCACAGGAAACACTGAAGCTTTCTTT.

This chain links TRBV2 with TRBJ2-5; 8 bases line up with TRBD1. Unmatched junction bases numbered 4, after V lost 6 bases and J lost 7 bases. This CDR3 contains 12 residues. The germline CDR1 and CDR2 sequences are SNHLY and FYNNEI. The CDR3 coding sequence is TGTGCCAGCAGCGGACAGGGCGGGACCCAGTACTTC. Its protein is CASSGQGGTQYF.

This clonotype was picked up many times. The V call is TRBV4-1, the J call TRBJ1-1; 7 nucleotides align to TRBD1. The V segment lost 8 bases and the J segment 0 bases; nucleotides outside the gene matches: 15. Per germline, CDR1 MGHRA and CDR2 YSYEKL. This CDR3 has 17 amino acids. The CDR3 nucleotides are TGCGCCAGCCGTCCCGGGACAGATTGGGGTTTGAACACTGAAGCTTTCTTT. Protein product: CASRPGTDWGLNTEAFF.

As for this clonotype: Mismatch with germline at one junction end may stem from a read error. V gene TRBV5-1 combines with J gene TRBJ1-1; D not resolved. The CDR3 runs to 15 residues. Germline assignment: CDR1 SGHRS and CDR2 YFSETQ. In DNA form, the CDR3 reads TGCGCCAGCGGCTCCCTTGGAAGTTTGAACACTGAAGCTCTCTTT. It translates to CASGSLGSLNTEALF.

V usage is TRBV7-2 and J usage is TRBJ1-6; 8 bases fit TRBD1. V trimming: 5 bases; J trimming: 10 bases; junction bases outside the gene matches: 10. CDR3 length equals 15 residues. Germline loops: CDR1 SGHTA, CDR2 FQGNSA. CDR3 sequence (DNA): TGTGCCAGCAGCGCCATACAGGGGGTAGACTCACCCCTCCACTTT. Translated: CASSAIQGVDSPLHF.

This clonotype was seen more than once but under ten times. V usage is TRBV25-1 and J usage is TRBJ1-5; D perhaps matches TRBD1 (5 bases). The length of the CDR3 is 14 residues. Trimming cost V 5 bases and J 0 bases, with 8 bases left between them. Looked up from germline, CDR1 is MGHDK and CDR2 is SYGVNS. Here the CDR3 reads CASSLGTSNQPQHF. The CDR3 DNA reads as TGTGCCAGCAGTTTGGGGACTAGCAATCAGCCCCAGCATTTT.

Many counts were recorded for this clonotype. This chain links TRBV18 with TRBJ1-2; possible D gene TRBD1, 5 bases. Germline V lookup: CDR1 KGHSH, CDR2 LQKENI. This CDR3 is 14 amino acids long. The germline V and J ends were trimmed by 2 bases and 7 bases, with 14 bases remaining between them. DNA of the CDR3: TGTGCCAGCTCACCATCGGAGGGTAGGGGTGGCTACACCTTC. As protein: CASSPSEGRGGYTF.

On this clonotype: Being one base from a much bigger clone, this may be a read error. The conserved final phenylalanine or tryptophan is absent from the CDR3, which likely points to a read error. The V gene is TRBV20-1, the J gene TRBJ1-1; 7 nucleotides agree with TRBD1. CDR3 length: 13 amino acids. From germline, CDR1 is DFQATT and CDR2 SNEGSKA (reference sequence). The V gene end was trimmed by 1 base and the J gene end by 5 bases; junction bases not matched to a gene: 4. CDR3 in amino acids: CSARGRGATEAFL. The CDR3, as DNA: TGCAGTGCTAGAGGCAGGGGGGCTACTGAAGCTTTCCTT.

Of note for this clonotype: The junction shows a germline mismatch at one end, possibly a read error. V and J are TRBV20-1 and TRBJ1-2; D remains ambiguous. Looked up from germline, CDR1 is DFQATT and CDR2 is SNEGSKA (reference sequence). The CDR3 contains 17 residues. CDR3 sequence reads: CSARALSRWPVSGGYTF. The CDR3 DNA reads TGCAGTGCCAGAGCTTTATCCCGGTGGCCGGTCAGTGGTGGCTACACCTTC.

This clonotype showed up just once. The CDR3 end shows no conserved phenylalanine or tryptophan, and so a read error is likely. The chain recombines TRBV30 with TRBJ2-1; D remains unclear. There are 13 residues in the CDR3. Germline CDR1 is GTSNPN and CDR2 is SVGIG (reference sequence). V gave up 0 bases and J gave up 7 bases, with 10 bases separating them. The CDR3 sequence is CAWSVRTENEQFS. CDR3 bases: TGTGCCTGGAGTGTCCGGACCGAAAATGAGCAGTTCTCC.

This clonotype was observed at least ten times. This chain uses TRBV2 with TRBJ1-2; TRBD1 matches 9 bases. CDR1 is SNHLY, CDR2 FYNNEI, per germline. The junction had 6 bases not matched to a gene; V was cut back by 4 bases and J by 6 bases. The CDR3 runs to 14 residues. CDR3 DNA: TGTGCCAGCAGTGTCCCGGGGGACAGGGATGGCTACACCTTC. Protein sequence: CASSVPGDRDGYTF.

A word on this clonotype: The junction shows a germline mismatch at one end, possibly a read error. The chain is built from TRBV7-3 and TRBJ2-2; 7 bases are shared with TRBD1. The CDR3 runs 17 residues. Germline CDR1 and CDR2: SGHTA and FQGTGA. The CDR3 here is CASSQSGTEINTGELSF. The CDR3 DNA follows: TGTGCCAGCAGCCAATCCGGGACAGAGATCAACACCGGGGAGCTGTCTTTT.

As to this clonotype: The junction does not match germline at one end; this may be a read error. V and J are TRBV7-8 and TRBJ1-2; TRBD1 matches at 12 bases. Germline V gene lookup returns CDR1 SGHVS and CDR2 FQNEAQ. CDR3 length: 17 residues. The CDR3 DNA reads TGTGCCAGCAGCCAAGATTTCGGGACAGGGGGCGCGGCAGGCTACGCCTTC. This translates into CASSQDFGTGGAAGYAF. Combining the CDR3 with reference TRBV7-8 and TRBJ1-2 gives the whole variable domain GAGVSQSPRYKVAKRGQDVALRCDPISGHVSLFWYQQALGQGPEFLTYFQNEAQLDKSGLPSDRFFAERPEGSVSTLKIQRTQQEDSAVYLCASSQDFGTGGAAGYAFGSGTRLTVV.

This chain links TRBV7-9 with TRBJ2-7; D perhaps matches TRBD2 (6 bases). V shed 3 bases and J shed 5 bases, with 17 bases lying between them. In germline, CDR1 is SEHNR, CDR2 FQNEAQ (reference sequence). This CDR3 comprises 15 residues. CDR3 amino acids: CASSLGGLGPDEQYF. Written as DNA, the CDR3 is TGTGCCAGCAGCTTGGGAGGCTTGGGCCCCGACGAGCAGTACTTC.

The chain combines TRBV10-1 with TRBJ1-5; 7 bases line up with TRBD1. V lost 6 bases, J lost 11 bases, and 13 bases stayed unmatched. CDR3 size: 14 residues. From germline, CDR1 is WNHNN and CDR2 SYGVQD (reference sequence). As DNA, the CDR3 is TGCGCCAGCAGCAGCGGGGCAGGGGGAGAGACCCAGCATTTT. Protein: CASSSGAGGETQHF.

Ten or more counts support this clonotype. This chain uses TRBV18 with TRBJ1-1; tentatively, D is TRBD1 (6 bases). Deletions cut 4 bases from V and 3 bases from J, with 12 bases between. The length of the CDR3 is 14 residues. Germline CDR1 is KGHSH and CDR2 is LQKENI. The CDR3 reads CASSHDKGDTEAFF. The CDR3 bases are TGTGCCAGCTCACATGACAAGGGGGACACTGAAGCTTTCTTT.

The chain recombines TRBV6-5 with TRBJ1-2, with D unclear. Trimming took 2 bases from V and 4 from J, leaving 11 bases between them. This CDR3 comprises 14 residues. The germline V gene encodes CDR1 MNHEY and CDR2 SVGAGI. In nucleotides, the CDR3 is TGTGCCAGCAGTTACGTGGGTTTTGCCTATGGCTACACCTTC. Its translation: CASSYVGFAYGYTF.

The V gene is TRBV20-1, the J gene TRBJ1-2, with D perhaps matching TRBD1 (5 bases). The CDR3 loop spans 12 amino acids. The germline CDR1 and CDR2 sequences are DFQATT and SNEGSKA (reference sequence). Deletions cut 1 base from V and 11 bases from J, with 14 bases between. CDR3 nucleotide sequence: TGCAGTGCTAGAGCTTCCGGGGGGGGGTACACCTTC. The encoded protein is CSARASGGGYTF.

This clonotype was counted between two and nine times. This rearrangement joins TRBV20-1 to TRBJ2-7; D is perhaps TRBD1 (5 bases). This CDR3 has 16 amino acids. The V and J ends lost 0 bases and 5 bases respectively, with 20 bases between them. Germline V gene data show CDR1 as DFQATT and CDR2 as SNEGSKA (reference sequence). CDR3: CSARDPGWGRVDEQYF. The CDR3 coding sequence is TGCAGTGCTAGAGATCCTGGGTGGGGCAGGGTGGACGAGCAGTACTTC.

This clonotype has a handful of counts. In this CDR3 the conserved last residue, phenylalanine or tryptophan, is missing, so a read error is likely. This chain uses TRBV28 with TRBJ1-1; 9 positions match TRBD1. Germline V CDR1 and CDR2: MDHEN, SYDVKM. V was pared by 1 base and J by 3 bases, with 9 bases of the junction left unmatched. CDR3 length: 17 residues. CDR3 amino acids: CASSLYVSYRGHTEAFL. The CDR3 bases are TGTGCCAGCAGTTTATATGTATCCTACAGGGGGCACACTGAAGCTTTCCTT.

This clonotype was recorded a few times. The gene calls are TRBV7-9 and TRBJ1-2; 10 nucleotides agree with TRBD1. The germline V gene has CDR1 SEHNR and CDR2 FQNEAQ (reference sequence). This CDR3 region has 13 residues. V was pared by 4 bases and J by 7 bases, with 3 bases of the junction left unmatched. CDR3 sequence: CASSSGQGTGYTF. CDR3 nucleotides: TGTGCCAGCAGCTCGGGACAGGGGACTGGCTACACCTTC.

The V and J genes are TRBV15 and TRBJ2-5; 7 positions match TRBD2. The CDR3 extends over 15 amino acids. Germline-derived CDR1 and CDR2 are LNHNV and YYDKDF (reference sequence). Losses at the gene ends were 5 bases for V and 5 bases for J; bases not matched to a gene: 11. CDR3 protein: CATSQVDGGFETQYF. For the CDR3, the DNA is TGTGCCACCAGCCAAGTAGACGGGGGGTTTGAGACCCAGTACTTC.

This chain joins TRBV7-8 and TRBJ2-7; 9 bases are shared with TRBD1. Germline V gene lookup returns CDR1 SGHVS and CDR2 FQNEAQ. Trimming took 3 bases from V and 3 from J; bases not matched to a gene: 9. The CDR3 loop spans 16 amino acids. CDR3: CASSLGGTGTRYEQYF. The CDR3 nucleotides read TGTGCCAGCAGCTTGGGGGGGACAGGGACTCGCTACGAGCAGTACTTC.

CDR3 nucleotide sequence: TGCAGCGTTAGACAGGGGTGGTACGAGCAGTACTTC. Its protein is CSVRQGWYEQYF. The chain employs TRBV29-1 and TRBJ2-7; 8 nucleotides match TRBD1. CDR3 length: 12 residues. V shed 5 bases, J shed 4 bases, and the junction held 4 bases outside the gene matches. CDR1 and CDR2 from the germline V gene are SQVTM and ANQGSEA.

This chain links TRBV10-3 with TRBJ1-2, with TRBD1 as a possible D gene (6 bases). In germline, CDR1 is ENHRY, CDR2 SYGVKD. V shed 5 bases and J shed 4 bases, with 20 bases lying between them. This CDR3 comprises 16 residues. Here the CDR3 DNA reads TGTGCCATCAGTCAGGACCGGAGGGGGAGACGCTATGGCTACACCTTC. It encodes CAISQDRRGRRYGYTF.

Points on this clonotype: This CDR3 fails to terminate in the conserved phenylalanine or tryptophan, so it likely reflects a read error. No DNA is shown, since the ends of the CDR3 on it are uncertain; the CDR3 is the one TCRdb lists. The V gene is TRBV20-1, the J gene TRBJ1-4; TRBD1 is taken as the D call from the table, unchecked against the DNA. The CDR3 is 12 amino acids long, termini counted. Per germline, CDR1 DFQATT and CDR2 SNEGSKA (reference sequence). CDR3 region: CSAAGNDEKLLL.

By share of the sample, this clonotype is medium-sized. The chain recombines TRBV2 with TRBJ1-4, with TRBD1 matching 7 bases. CDR1 SNHLY and CDR2 FYNNEI come from the germline V gene. The CDR3 covers 17 residues. With V trimmed by 4 bases and J by 0 bases, 8 bases remained unmatched. CDR3 DNA: TGTGCCAGCAGTGGTGACAGGGTGGGCACAACTAATGAAAAACTGTTTTTT. Protein sequence: CASSGDRVGTTNEKLFF.

This clonotype has at least ten counts. The chain has TRBV6-5 and TRBJ1-2; no firm D call. CDR1 is MNHEY and CDR2 is SVGAGI in the germline V gene. There are 11 residues in the CDR3. Trimming stripped 7 bases from V and 8 bases from J, with 11 bases between. The DNA for the CDR3 is TGTGCCAGCACCGACCACCGGGGCTACACCTTC. It codes for CASTDHRGYTF.

In this sample, this clonotype turned up a few times. This chain uses TRBV30 with TRBJ1-1; 7 positions agree with TRBD1. Trimming at V came to 2 bases and at J to 2 bases, leaving 5 bases not matched to a gene. This CDR3 comprises 14 residues. Germline CDR1 GTSNPN, CDR2 SVGIG (reference sequence). CDR3 region: CAWSPRQGNTEAFF. CDR3 bases: TGTGCCTGGAGTCCTCGACAGGGAAACACTGAAGCTTTCTTT.

J is TRBJ1-5 and V is TRBV7-8; 9 bases are a match to TRBD1. V shed 4 bases, J shed 0 bases, and the junction held 10 bases outside the gene matches. The CDR3 spans 18 residues. In germline, CDR1 is SGHVS, CDR2 FQNEAQ. Here the CDR3 reads CASSYVSRTGDSNQPQHF. The CDR3 DNA is TGTGCCAGCAGCTACGTATCAAGGACAGGGGATAGCAATCAGCCCCAGCATTTT.

Ten or more counts support this clonotype. The CDR3 spells CSVLRLADLTDTQYF. The CDR3 bases are TGCAGCGTTTTGAGACTAGCGGATCTCACAGATACGCAGTATTTT. This chain joins TRBV29-1 and TRBJ2-3, with 9 bases aligning to TRBD2. The V gene end was trimmed by 5 bases and the J gene end by 2 bases; junction bases not matched to a gene: 8. The germline V gene encodes CDR1 SQVTM and CDR2 ANQGSEA. The CDR3 runs to 15 residues.

This sequence joins TRBV15 and TRBJ1-2; 7 bases map to TRBD1. Germline V gives CDR1 LNHNV, CDR2 YYDKDF (reference sequence). V was clipped by 3 bases and J by 4 bases; unmatched bases: 5. The CDR3 sequence is 14 residues long. Here the CDR3 DNA reads TGTGCCACCAGCAGTGACAGGGCCAGCTATGGCTACACCTTC. Translation gives CATSSDRASYGYTF.